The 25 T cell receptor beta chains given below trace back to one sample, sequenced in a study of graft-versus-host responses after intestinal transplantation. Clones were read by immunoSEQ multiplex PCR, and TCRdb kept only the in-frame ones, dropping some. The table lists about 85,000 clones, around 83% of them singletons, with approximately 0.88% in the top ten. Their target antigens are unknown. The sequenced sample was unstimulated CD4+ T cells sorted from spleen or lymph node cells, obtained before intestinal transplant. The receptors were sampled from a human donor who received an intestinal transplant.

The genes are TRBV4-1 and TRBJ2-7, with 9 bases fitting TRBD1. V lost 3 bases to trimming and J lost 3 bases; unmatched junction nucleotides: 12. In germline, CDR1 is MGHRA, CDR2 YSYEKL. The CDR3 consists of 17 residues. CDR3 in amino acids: CASSHSPGQGVHYEQYF. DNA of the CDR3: TGCGCCAGCAGCCATAGCCCGGGACAGGGAGTCCACTACGAGCAGTACTTC.

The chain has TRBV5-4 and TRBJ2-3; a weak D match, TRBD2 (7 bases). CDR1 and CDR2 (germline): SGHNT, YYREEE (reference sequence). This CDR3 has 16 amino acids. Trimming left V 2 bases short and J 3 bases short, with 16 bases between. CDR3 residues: CASSFRVGGRTDTQYF. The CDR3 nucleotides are TGTGCCAGCAGCTTCCGAGTCGGGGGGCGGACAGATACGCAGTATTTT.

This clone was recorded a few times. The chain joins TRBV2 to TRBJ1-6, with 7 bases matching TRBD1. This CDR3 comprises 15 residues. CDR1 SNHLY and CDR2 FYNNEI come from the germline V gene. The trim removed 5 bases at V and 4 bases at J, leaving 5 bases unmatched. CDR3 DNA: TGTGCCAGCAGTTCACAGGGGACTTATAATTCACCCCTCCACTTT. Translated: CASSSQGTYNSPLHF.

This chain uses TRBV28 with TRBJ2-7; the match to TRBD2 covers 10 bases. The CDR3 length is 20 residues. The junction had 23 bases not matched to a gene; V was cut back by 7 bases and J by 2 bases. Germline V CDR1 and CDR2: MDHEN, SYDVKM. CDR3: CASILFAIAGGPQPPYEQYF. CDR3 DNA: TGTGCCAGCATCTTATTCGCCATAGCGGGGGGTCCCCAGCCCCCCTACGAGCAGTACTTC.

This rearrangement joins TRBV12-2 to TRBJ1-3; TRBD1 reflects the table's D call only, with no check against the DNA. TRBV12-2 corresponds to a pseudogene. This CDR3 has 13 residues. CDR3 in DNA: TGTGCAAGTCGCTTCCACTCTGGAAACACCATATATTTT. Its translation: CASRFHSGNTIYF.

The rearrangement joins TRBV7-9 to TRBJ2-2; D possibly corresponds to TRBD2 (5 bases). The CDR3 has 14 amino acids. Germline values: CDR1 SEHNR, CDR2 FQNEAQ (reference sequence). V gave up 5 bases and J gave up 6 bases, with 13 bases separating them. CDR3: CASSRGLLPGELFF. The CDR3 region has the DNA TGTGCCAGCAGCCGAGGACTCCTCCCCGGGGAGCTGTTTTTT.

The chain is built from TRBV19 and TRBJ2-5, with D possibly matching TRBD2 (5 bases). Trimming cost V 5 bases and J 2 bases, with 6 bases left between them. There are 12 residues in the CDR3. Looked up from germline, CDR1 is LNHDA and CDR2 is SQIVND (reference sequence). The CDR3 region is CASSEGQETQYF. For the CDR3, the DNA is TGTGCCAGTAGTGAGGGTCAAGAGACCCAGTACTTC.

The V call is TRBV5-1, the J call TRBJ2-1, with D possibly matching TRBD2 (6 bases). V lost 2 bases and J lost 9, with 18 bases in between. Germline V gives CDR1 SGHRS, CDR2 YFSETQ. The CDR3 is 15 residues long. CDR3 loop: CASSFMGPTAGEQFF. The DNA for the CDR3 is TGCGCCAGCAGCTTCATGGGACCCACAGCGGGTGAGCAGTTCTTC.

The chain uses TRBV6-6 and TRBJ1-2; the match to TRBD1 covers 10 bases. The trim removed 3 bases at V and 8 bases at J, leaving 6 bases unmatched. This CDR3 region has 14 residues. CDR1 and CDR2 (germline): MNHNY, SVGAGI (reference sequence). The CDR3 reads CASSYGTGARGYTF. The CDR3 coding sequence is TGTGCCAGCAGTTATGGGACAGGGGCTCGGGGCTACACCTTC.

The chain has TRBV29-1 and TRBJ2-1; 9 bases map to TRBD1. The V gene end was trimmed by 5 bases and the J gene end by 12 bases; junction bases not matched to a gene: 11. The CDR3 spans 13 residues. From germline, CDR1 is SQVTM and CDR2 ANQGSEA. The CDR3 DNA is TGCAGCGTTCTCAGGACAGGGGCCCGGGGGCAGTTCTTC. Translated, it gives CSVLRTGARGQFF.

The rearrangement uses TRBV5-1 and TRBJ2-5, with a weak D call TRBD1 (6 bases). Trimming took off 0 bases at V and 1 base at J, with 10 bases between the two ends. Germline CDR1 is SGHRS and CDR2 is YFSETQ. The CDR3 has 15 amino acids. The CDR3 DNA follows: TGCGCCAGCAGCTTGGCCCAAGGGGGCCAAGAGACCCAGTACTTC. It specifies CASSLAQGGQETQYF.

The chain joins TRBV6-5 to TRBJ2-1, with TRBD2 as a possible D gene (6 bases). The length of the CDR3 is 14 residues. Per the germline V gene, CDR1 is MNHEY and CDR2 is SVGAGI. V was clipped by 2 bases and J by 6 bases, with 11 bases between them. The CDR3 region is CASSYRLGINEQFF. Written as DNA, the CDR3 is TGTGCCAGCAGTTACAGACTAGGGATCAATGAGCAGTTCTTC.

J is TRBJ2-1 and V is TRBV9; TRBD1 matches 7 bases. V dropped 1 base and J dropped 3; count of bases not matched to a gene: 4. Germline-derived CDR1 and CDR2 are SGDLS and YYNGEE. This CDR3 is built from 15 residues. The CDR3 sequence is CASSVLAGGYNEQFF. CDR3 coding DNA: TGTGCCAGCAGCGTATTGGCAGGGGGCTACAATGAGCAGTTCTTC.

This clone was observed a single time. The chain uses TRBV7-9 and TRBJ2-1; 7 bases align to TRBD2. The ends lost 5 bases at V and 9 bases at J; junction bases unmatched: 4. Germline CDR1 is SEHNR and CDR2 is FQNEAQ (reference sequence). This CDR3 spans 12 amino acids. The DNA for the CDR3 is TGTGCCAGCAGCATCTCGGGAGGTGAGCAGTTCTTC. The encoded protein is CASSISGGEQFF.

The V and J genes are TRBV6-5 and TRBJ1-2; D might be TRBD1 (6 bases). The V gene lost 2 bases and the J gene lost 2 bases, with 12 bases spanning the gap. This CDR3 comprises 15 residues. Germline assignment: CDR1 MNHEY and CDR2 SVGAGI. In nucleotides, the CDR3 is TGTGCCAGCAGTTACGGAGATGGGGGCAACTATGGCTACACCTTC. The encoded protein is CASSYGDGGNYGYTF.

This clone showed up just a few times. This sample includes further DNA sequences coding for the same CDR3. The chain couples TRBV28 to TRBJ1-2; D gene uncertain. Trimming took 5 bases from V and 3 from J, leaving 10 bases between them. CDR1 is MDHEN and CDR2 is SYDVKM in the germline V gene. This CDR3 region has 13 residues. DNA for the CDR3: TGTGCCAGCAGTCCCACCGGGGACTATGGCTACACCTTC. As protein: CASSPTGDYGYTF.

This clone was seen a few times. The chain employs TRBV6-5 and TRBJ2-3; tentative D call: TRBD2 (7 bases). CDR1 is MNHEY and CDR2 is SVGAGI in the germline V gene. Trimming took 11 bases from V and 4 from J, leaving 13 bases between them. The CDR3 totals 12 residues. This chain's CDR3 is CAGGATADTQYF. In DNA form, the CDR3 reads TGTGCCGGGGGGGCGACCGCAGATACGCAGTATTTT.

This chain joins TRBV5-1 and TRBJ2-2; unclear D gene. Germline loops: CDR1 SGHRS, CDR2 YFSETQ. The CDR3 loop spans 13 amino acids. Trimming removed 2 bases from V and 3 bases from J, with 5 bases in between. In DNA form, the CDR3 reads TGCGCCAGCAGCTTCTCAGACACCGGGGAGCTGTTTTTT. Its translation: CASSFSDTGELFF.

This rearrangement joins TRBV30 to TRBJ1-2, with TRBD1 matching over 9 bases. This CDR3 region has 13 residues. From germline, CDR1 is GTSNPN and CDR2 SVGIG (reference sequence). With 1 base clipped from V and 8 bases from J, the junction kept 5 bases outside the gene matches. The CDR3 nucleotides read TGTGCCTGGAGTGAGGACAGGGGAGACGGCTACACCTTC. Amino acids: CAWSEDRGDGYTF. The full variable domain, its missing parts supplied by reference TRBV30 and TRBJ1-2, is SQTIHQWPATLVQPVGSPLSLECTVEGTSNPNLYWYRQAAGRGLQLLFYSVGIGQISSEVPQNLSASRPQDRQFILSSKKLLLSDSGFYLCAWSEDRGDGYTFGSGTRLTVV.

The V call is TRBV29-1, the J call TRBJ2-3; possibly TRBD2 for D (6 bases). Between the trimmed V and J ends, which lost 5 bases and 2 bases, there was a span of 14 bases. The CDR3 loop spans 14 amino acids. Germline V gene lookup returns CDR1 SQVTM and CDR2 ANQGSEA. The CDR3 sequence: CSVTPPGLTDTQYF. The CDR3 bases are TGCAGCGTTACCCCACCGGGACTCACAGATACGCAGTATTTT.

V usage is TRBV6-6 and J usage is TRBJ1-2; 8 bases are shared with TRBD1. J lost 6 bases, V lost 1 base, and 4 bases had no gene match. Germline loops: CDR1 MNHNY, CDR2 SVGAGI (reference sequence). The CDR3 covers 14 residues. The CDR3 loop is CASSYFRGQDGYTF. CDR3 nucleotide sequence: TGTGCCAGCAGTTACTTCAGGGGGCAGGATGGCTACACCTTC.

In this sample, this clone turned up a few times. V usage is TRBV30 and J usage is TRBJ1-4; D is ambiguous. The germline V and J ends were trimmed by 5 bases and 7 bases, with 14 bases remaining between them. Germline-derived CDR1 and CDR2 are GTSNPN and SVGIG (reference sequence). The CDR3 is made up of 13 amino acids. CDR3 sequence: CAWGTWRSEKLFF. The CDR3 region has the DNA TGTGCCTGGGGAACATGGCGGTCTGAAAAACTGTTTTTT.

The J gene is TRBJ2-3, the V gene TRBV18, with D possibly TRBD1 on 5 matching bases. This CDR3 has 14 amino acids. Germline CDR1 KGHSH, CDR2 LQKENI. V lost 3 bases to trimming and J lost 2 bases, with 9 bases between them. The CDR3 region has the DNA TGTGCCAGCTCACCGAGCAGGGCCACAGATACGCAGTATTTT. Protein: CASSPSRATDTQYF.

DNA for the CDR3: TGTGCCAGCAGTCACAGGGGAGAGGGCTTCAATGAGCAGTTCTTC. Its protein product is CASSHRGEGFNEQFF. The gene calls are TRBV28 and TRBJ2-1; 7 nucleotides line up with TRBD1. The CDR3 totals 15 residues. The germline V gene has CDR1 MDHEN and CDR2 SYDVKM. Trimming removed 5 bases from V and 6 bases from J; junction bases left unmatched: 10.

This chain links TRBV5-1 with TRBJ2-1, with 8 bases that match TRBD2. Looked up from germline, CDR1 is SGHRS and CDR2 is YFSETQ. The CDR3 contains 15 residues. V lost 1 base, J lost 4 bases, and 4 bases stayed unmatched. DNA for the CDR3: TGCGCCAGCAGCTTGACTAGCGGCTTATACAATGAGCAGTTCTTC. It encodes CASSLTSGLYNEQFF. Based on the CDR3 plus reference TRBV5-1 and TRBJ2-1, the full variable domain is KAGVTQTPRYLIKTRGQQVTLSCSPISGHRSVSWYQQTPGQGLQFLFEYFSETQRNKGNFPGRFSGRQFSNSRSEMNVSTLELGDSALYLCASSLTSGLYNEQFFGPGTRLTVL.